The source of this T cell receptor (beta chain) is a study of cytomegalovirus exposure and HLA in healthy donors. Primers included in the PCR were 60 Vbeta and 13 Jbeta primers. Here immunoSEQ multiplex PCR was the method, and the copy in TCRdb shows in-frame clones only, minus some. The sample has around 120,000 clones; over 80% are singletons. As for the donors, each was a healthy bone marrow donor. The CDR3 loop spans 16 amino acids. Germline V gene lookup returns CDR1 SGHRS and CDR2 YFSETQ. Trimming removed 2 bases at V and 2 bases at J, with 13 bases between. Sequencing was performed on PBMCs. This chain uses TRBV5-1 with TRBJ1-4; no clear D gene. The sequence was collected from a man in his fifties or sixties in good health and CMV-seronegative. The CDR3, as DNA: TGCGCCAGCAGCTTCTCCGGGAGGGTTACTAATGAAAAACTGTTTTTT. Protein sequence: CASSFSGRVTNEKLFF.